This T cell receptor (beta chain) appears in the sequencing data of a study of blood T cell repertoires in COVID-19. Sequencing was performed with immunoSEQ multiplex PCR; in TCRdb, only in-frame clones are kept and a portion is missing. Among a few hundred thousand clones, around nine tenths were seen once, and the ten largest hold about 1.5%. V dropped 0 bases and J dropped 0 bases, with 5 bases sitting between them. Germline loops: CDR1 LGHNA, CDR2 YNFKEQ. CDR3 size: 14 residues. The sequenced sample was PBMCs or T cells enriched from blood (not recorded which). The chain joins TRBV4-2 to TRBJ1-1; D call uncertain. The sequence derives from a woman aged 18-29 years who had been exposed to COVID-19. The CDR3, as DNA: TGTGCCAGCAGCCAAGAACAGCTGAACACTGAAGCTTTCTTT. Its translation: CASSQEQLNTEAFF.